Below, 24 T cell receptor beta chains from the same sample are listed, as sequenced in a study of T cells in localized non-small cell lung cancer. Using immunoSEQ multiplex PCR, the repertoire was profiled, and TCRdb retains in-frame clones only, with some absent. There are some 50,000 clones in the sample; 81% occur only once, and roughly 15% lies in the top ten. Material: peripheral blood mononuclear cells, obtained before any cancer treatment. These receptors were obtained from a man aged 40 to 70 with stage III lung adenocarcinoma.

The V and J genes are TRBV5-1 and TRBJ1-4; maybe TRBD1 (5 bases). The V end was cut by 5 bases, the J end by 4 bases, with 12 bases between. From germline, CDR1 is SGHRS and CDR2 YFSETQ. The CDR3 has 14 amino acids. The CDR3 DNA reads as TGCGCCAGCAGTAGGGACGGCTATAATGAAAAACTGTTTTTT. Its protein product is CASSRDGYNEKLFF. Combining the CDR3 with reference TRBV5-1 and TRBJ1-4 gives the whole variable domain KAGVTQTPRYLIKTRGQQVTLSCSPISGHRSVSWYQQTPGQGLQFLFEYFSETQRNKGNFPGRFSGRQFSNSRSEMNVSTLELGDSALYLCASSRDGYNEKLFFGSGTQLSVL.

CDR3 residues: CASSARTSGFYEQYF. The CDR3 region has the DNA TGTGCCAGCAGCGCCAGGACTAGCGGGTTCTACGAGCAGTACTTC. The chain has TRBV9 and TRBJ2-7; 11 bases map to TRBD2. Germline CDR1 and CDR2: SGDLS and YYNGEE. The CDR3 is 15 residues long. The trim removed 3 bases at V and 3 bases at J, leaving 5 bases unmatched. Looking up the rest from reference TRBV9 and TRBJ2-7 gives the full variable domain: DSGVTQTPKHLITATGQRVTLRCSPRSGDLSVYWYQQSLDQGLQFLIQYYNGEERAKGNILERFSAQQFPDLHSELNLSSLELGDSALYFCASSARTSGFYEQYFGPGTRLTVT.

The chain uses TRBV6-1 and TRBJ1-5, with D unclear. The V gene's germline CDR1 is MNHNS and CDR2 SASEGT. V dropped 3 bases and J dropped 2 bases, with 5 bases sitting between them. The CDR3 sequence is 13 residues long. In DNA, the CDR3 is TGTGCCAGCAGTGACGGGCGCAATCAGCCCCAGCATTTT. It yields the protein CASSDGRNQPQHF.

The rearrangement joins TRBV29-1 to TRBJ1-4, with D unresolved. The CDR3 length is 11 residues. Trimming cost V 7 bases and J 8 bases, with 11 bases left between them. Germline V gene lookup returns CDR1 SQVTM and CDR2 ANQGSEA. The CDR3 spells CSGKMGEKLFF. The CDR3 DNA follows: TGCAGCGGTAAAATGGGGGAAAAACTGTTTTTT.

This clone has a handful of counts. This chain uses TRBV5-1 with TRBJ2-6; 8 bases fit TRBD2. Germline V CDR1 and CDR2: SGHRS, YFSETQ. This CDR3 region has 17 residues. Trimming took 0 bases from V and 2 from J; bases not matched to a gene: 4. In DNA, the CDR3 is TGCGCCAGCAGCTTGGCTAGCGGGTCCACTGGGGCCAACGTCCTGACTTTC. Its protein is CASSLASGSTGANVLTF.

Here the CDR3 DNA reads TGTGCCAGCAGTTTATCCAGGACAGGGTCCACAGATACGCAGTATTTT. It is translated as CASSLSRTGSTDTQYF. The chain uses TRBV27 and TRBJ2-3, with 8 bases lining up with TRBD1. This CDR3 has 16 residues. Germline-derived CDR1 and CDR2 are MNHEY and SMNVEV (reference sequence). Trimming took 0 bases from V and 2 from J; bases not matched to a gene: 4.

This clone was detected only a few times. The chain uses TRBV7-2 and TRBJ2-3; maybe TRBD2 (5 bases). This CDR3 region has 14 residues. Germline assignment: CDR1 SGHTA and CDR2 FQGNSA. V lost 1 base to trimming and J lost 4 bases, with 9 bases between them. CDR3 sequence (DNA): TGTGCCAGCAGCTTAGTTACTAGTTCAGATACGCAGTATTTT. It encodes CASSLVTSSDTQYF.

The chain has TRBV7-6 and TRBJ2-2; 10 positions match TRBD1. This CDR3 has 16 residues. CDR1 is SGHVS and CDR2 is FNYEAQ in the germline V gene. Losses at the gene ends were 5 bases for V and 6 bases for J; bases not matched to a gene: 9. In DNA, the CDR3 is TGTGCCAGCAGCCCACCGGGACAGGGGTGGGCCGGGGAGCTGTTTTTT. Its protein is CASSPPGQGWAGELFF.

The chain couples TRBV28 to TRBJ2-3; D remains ambiguous. V was shortened by 5 bases and J by 1 base, with 7 bases between the two germline ends. This CDR3 is 13 amino acids long. In germline, CDR1 is MDHEN, CDR2 SYDVKM. The CDR3 coding sequence is TGTGCCAGCAGTAAGGGCGGCACAGATACGCAGTATTTT. Its protein is CASSKGGTDTQYF.

The V call is TRBV25-1, the J call TRBJ2-3, with 9 nucleotides matching TRBD2. The CDR3 consists of 16 residues. V gave up 1 base and J gave up 6 bases; unmatched junction bases: 8. The germline gives CDR1 MGHDK, CDR2 SYGVNS. CDR3 sequence: CASSESGGLAADTQYF. CDR3 DNA sequence: TGTGCCAGCAGTGAATCGGGGGGACTAGCAGCCGATACGCAGTATTTT.

CDR3 DNA: TGTGCCAGTAGTATAGCTACCCCCGGGACAGGGGTATGGGAGCAGTACTTC. Its translation is CASSIATPGTGVWEQYF. The chain links TRBV19 to TRBJ2-7; 10 bases fit TRBD1. CDR3 length: 17 amino acids. Per germline, CDR1 LNHDA and CDR2 SQIVND (reference sequence). Trimming at V came to 1 base and at J to 7 bases, leaving 13 bases not matched to a gene.

The genes are TRBV6-1 and TRBJ2-7, with TRBD1 matching over 7 bases. Germline-derived CDR1 and CDR2 are MNHNS and SASEGT. V dropped 3 bases and J dropped 4; count of bases not matched to a gene: 9. This CDR3 region has 15 residues. For the CDR3, the DNA is TGTGCCAGCAGTGAGAGCCCCGGGACAGCTTACGAGCAGTACTTC. Amino acids: CASSESPGTAYEQYF.

V usage is TRBV19 and J usage is TRBJ2-7; a possible D gene is TRBD1 (6 bases). CDR3 length: 14 residues. CDR1 is LNHDA and CDR2 is SQIVND in the germline V gene (reference sequence). Trimming cost V 9 bases and J 0 bases, with 15 bases left between them. CDR3 in DNA: TGTGCCAGAACCACAGGGTCCCTCTCCTACGAGCAGTACTTC. Translating it yields CARTTGSLSYEQYF.

J is TRBJ2-6 and V is TRBV13, with D uncertain. In germline, CDR1 is PRHDT, CDR2 FYEKMQ (reference sequence). The germline V and J ends were trimmed by 1 base and 0 bases, with 10 bases remaining between them. The CDR3 consists of 17 residues. The chain's CDR3 is CASSLDLGFSGANVLTF. DNA for the CDR3: TGTGCCAGCAGCTTAGATCTCGGATTCTCTGGGGCCAACGTCCTGACTTTC.

V usage is TRBV9 and J usage is TRBJ2-3; 8 bases map to TRBD2. V was clipped by 1 base and J by 2 bases; unmatched bases: 3. Per germline, CDR1 SGDLS and CDR2 YYNGEE. CDR3 length: 15 residues. The chain's CDR3 is CASSVLAGHTDTQYF. The DNA of the CDR3 is TGTGCCAGCAGCGTATTAGCGGGGCACACAGATACGCAGTATTTT.

This chain links TRBV7-8 with TRBJ2-7, with a weak D call TRBD1 (6 bases). The germline CDR1 and CDR2 sequences are SGHVS and FQNEAQ. This CDR3 contains 13 residues. V lost 5 bases and J 4 bases, leaving 12 bases between the germline ends. Here the CDR3 DNA reads TGTGCCAGCAGCCCGAACAGGGAATACGAGCAGTACTTC. This translates into CASSPNREYEQYF.

The chain has TRBV5-1 and TRBJ2-3, with D tentatively TRBD1 (5 bases). The CDR3 length is 14 residues. The germline V gene encodes CDR1 SGHRS and CDR2 YFSETQ. Between the trimmed V and J ends, which lost 0 bases and 0 bases, there was a span of 5 bases. The DNA of the CDR3 is TGCGCCAGCAGCTTGGCAGGGAGCACAGATACGCAGTATTTT. Its protein product is CASSLAGSTDTQYF.

The rearrangement joins TRBV29-1 to TRBJ2-1; D could derive from TRBD1 or TRBD2 (5 bases each). Germline V CDR1 and CDR2: SQVTM, ANQGSEA. V lost 5 bases and J lost 9, with 14 bases in between. CDR3 length: 12 residues. CDR3 amino acids: CSVSWGKREQFF. CDR3 nucleotide sequence: TGCAGCGTTAGTTGGGGGAAGCGTGAGCAGTTCTTC.

This clone is a singleton in its sample. The chain employs TRBV30 and TRBJ2-7, with 7 positions matching TRBD1. This CDR3 region has 13 residues. J was trimmed by 5 bases and V by 4 bases; bases with no gene match: 8. CDR1 GTSNPN and CDR2 SVGIG come from the germline V gene (reference sequence). CDR3 protein: CAWKRDRVHEQYF. The CDR3 coding sequence is TGTGCCTGGAAGCGCGACAGGGTACACGAGCAGTACTTC. Variable domain in full (rest from reference TRBV30 and TRBJ2-7): SQTIHQWPATLVQPVGSPLSLECTVEGTSNPNLYWYRQAAGRGLQLLFYSVGIGQISSEVPQNLSASRPQDRQFILSSKKLLLSDSGFYLCAWKRDRVHEQYFGPGTRLTVT.

As concerns this clone: Germline and junction disagree at one end, which may indicate a read error. The rearrangement joins TRBV19 to TRBJ2-6; 11 bases map to TRBD1. From germline, CDR1 is LNHDA and CDR2 SQIVND (reference sequence). The CDR3 consists of 17 residues. The CDR3 DNA is TGTGCCAGTAGTTGGGACAGGGGGATCTCTGAGGCCAACGTCCTGACTTTC. Its translation: CASSWDRGISEANVLTF.

CDR3 coding DNA: TGTGCCAGCAGCCGCACGGGACAGGGGTCGCACGAGCAGTACTTC. Amino acids: CASSRTGQGSHEQYF. The gene calls are TRBV7-2 and TRBJ2-7, with 10 bases that match TRBD1. The CDR3 has 15 amino acids. Germline V gene lookup returns CDR1 SGHTA and CDR2 FQGNSA. V was pared by 5 bases and J by 5 bases, with 9 bases of the junction left unmatched.

This sequence joins TRBV5-1 and TRBJ1-4, with D possibly being TRBD1 (6 bases). Germline loops: CDR1 SGHRS, CDR2 YFSETQ. The CDR3 consists of 15 residues. V was cut by 4 bases and J by 2 bases, with 12 bases left in between. The CDR3 here is CASSNGGTTNEKLFF. For the CDR3, the DNA is TGCGCCAGCAGCAATGGGGGCACCACTAATGAAAAACTGTTTTTT. The variable domain in full, with the rest retrieved from reference TRBV5-1 and TRBJ1-4, is KAGVTQTPRYLIKTRGQQVTLSCSPISGHRSVSWYQQTPGQGLQFLFEYFSETQRNKGNFPGRFSGRQFSNSRSEMNVSTLELGDSALYLCASSNGGTTNEKLFFGSGTQLSVL.

V gene TRBV6-5 combines with J gene TRBJ1-4; D is unclear. Germline CDR1 MNHEY, CDR2 SVGAGI. There are 14 residues in the CDR3. The germline V and J ends were trimmed by 5 bases and 3 bases, with 10 bases remaining between them. The CDR3, as DNA: TGTGCCAGCAGTGCCGGGAAGCCTAATGAAAAACTGTTTTTT. It translates to CASSAGKPNEKLFF.

The rearrangement uses TRBV29-1 and TRBJ2-2, with 9 bases fitting TRBD1. Losses at the gene ends were 7 bases for V and 6 bases for J; bases not matched to a gene: 9. Looked up from germline, CDR1 is SQVTM and CDR2 is ANQGSEA. This CDR3 comprises 14 residues. The DNA of the CDR3 is TGCAGCGCGAGGGGGACAGGGAGCCCCGGGGAGCTGTTTTTT. Translation: CSARGTGSPGELFF.